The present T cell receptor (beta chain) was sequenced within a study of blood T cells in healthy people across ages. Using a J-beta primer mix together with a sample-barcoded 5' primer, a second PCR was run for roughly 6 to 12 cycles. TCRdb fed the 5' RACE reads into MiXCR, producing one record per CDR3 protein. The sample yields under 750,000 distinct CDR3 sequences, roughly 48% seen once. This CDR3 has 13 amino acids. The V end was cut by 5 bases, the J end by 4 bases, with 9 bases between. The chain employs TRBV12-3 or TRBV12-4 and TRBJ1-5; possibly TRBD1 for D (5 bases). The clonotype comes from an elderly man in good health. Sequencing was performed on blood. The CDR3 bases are TGTGCCAGCAGTCCGGGGACTAATCAGCCCCAGCATTTT. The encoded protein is CASSPGTNQPQHF.